The rows below give T cell receptor beta chains drawn from one sample of a study of T cells in Graves' hyperthyroidism and ophthalmopathy. TCRdb recomputed calls from the multiplex PCR reads with MiXCR, one row per CDR3 protein. The sample consists of about 600,000 distinct CDR3 sequences, 13% to 15% of them appearing once. Sequencing was carried out using blood. These receptors came from a woman aged 45-60 years with Graves' ophthalmopathy. CDR3s include the opening cysteine and the closing phenylalanine or tryptophan.

J gene,V gene,CDR3 protein
TRBJ2-1,TRBV20-1,CSARVTSGSHEQFF
TRBJ2-5,TRBV20-1,CSARDSPNRAQYF
TRBJ2-3,TRBV14,CASSQEEKGLALPTDTQYF
TRBJ2-7,TRBV20-1,CSAPKDLGRLSYEQYF
TRBJ2-1,TRBV7-3,CASSPTRASGLYNEQFF
TRBJ2-1,TRBV9,CASSVTSGRGEQFF
TRBJ2-1,TRBV29-1,CSVVTSGAPNNEQFF
TRBJ2-7,TRBV6-1,CASSYSVDGPPSYEQYF
TRBJ2-2,TRBV7-3,CASSPMGGSTGELFF
TRBJ1-6,TRBV28,CASRSMDRPPLHF
TRBJ1-5,TRBV28,CASSRQNLNQPQHF
TRBJ2-3,TRBV18,CASSPGQGGTDTQYF
TRBJ2-1,TRBV2,CASSLPSGRTSSYNEQFF
TRBJ2-2,TRBV12-3/TRBV12-4,CASKRGTSGSSGELFF
TRBJ1-1,TRBV7-9,CTSSETPEAFF
TRBJ1-6,TRBV5-6,CASSGREGNSPLHF
TRBJ2-1,TRBV6-1,CASSEEDSTYNEQFF
TRBJ2-5,TRBV12-3/TRBV12-4,CASSFGSGRETQYF
TRBJ1-5,TRBV4-2,CASSQYGTDGNQPQHF
TRBJ2-6,TRBV4-3,CASSQGPGSGANVLTF
TRBJ1-1,TRBV12-3/TRBV12-4,CASSLTGAKAFF
TRBJ2-1,TRBV3-1,CASSQEPSGGDEQFF
TRBJ2-7,TRBV28,CASSGGGKTYEQYF
TRBJ2-1,TRBV4-3,CASSRRTGAWDEQFF
TRBJ1-6,TRBV20-1,CSAIRGTGGNNSPLHF
TRBJ1-4,TRBV2,CASTKGRITNEKLFF